This TCR beta chain was recovered during a study of response to subunit inactivated influenza vaccine. On this clonotype: Its target is not known.

Regarding the study as a whole: New T cells are recruited in small numbers by each seasonal influenza vaccination, according to the authors' suggestion.

This CDR3 contains 13 residues. Trimming left V 0 bases short and J 7 bases short, with 12 bases between. Germline-derived CDR1 and CDR2 are GTSNPN and SVGIG (reference sequence). TCRdb independently ran MiXCR on the RT-PCR reads; one entry per CDR3 protein. The sample comprises a few hundred thousand distinct CDR3 sequences, about 15% of which are singletons, and approximately 12% rests with the top ten. The sequence was obtained from a man in his forties or fifties who received an inactivated influenza vaccine. The sequencing here drew on PBMCs from blood, taken approximately 12 days after vaccination. The chain joins TRBV30 to TRBJ1-2; the D gene is possibly TRBD1 (6 bases). This CDR3 is CAWSVSRGGGYTF. In nucleotides, the CDR3 is TGTGCCTGGAGTGTATCCCGAGGGGGTGGCTACACCTTC. Full variable domain (rest looked up from reference TRBV30 and TRBJ1-2): SQTIHQWPATLVQPVGSPLSLECTVEGTSNPNLYWYRQAAGRGLQLLFYSVGIGQISSEVPQNLSASRPQDRQFILSSKKLLLSDSGFYLCAWSVSRGGGYTFGSGTRLTVV.